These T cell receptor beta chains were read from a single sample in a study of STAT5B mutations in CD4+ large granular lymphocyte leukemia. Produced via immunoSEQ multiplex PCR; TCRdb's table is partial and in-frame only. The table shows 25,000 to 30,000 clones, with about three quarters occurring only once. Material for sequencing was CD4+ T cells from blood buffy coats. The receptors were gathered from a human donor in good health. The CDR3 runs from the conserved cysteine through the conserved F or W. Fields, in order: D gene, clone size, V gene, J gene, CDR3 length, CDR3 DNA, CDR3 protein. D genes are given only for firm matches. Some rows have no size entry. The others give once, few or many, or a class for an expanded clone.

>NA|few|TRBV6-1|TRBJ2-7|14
TGTGCCAGCAGTGAAAACCTGGGACAATACGAGCAGTACTTC
CASSENLGQYEQYF
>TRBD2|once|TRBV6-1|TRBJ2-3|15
TGTGCCAGCAGTGAATGGAGCGGGGCCACAGATACGCAGTATTTT
CASSEWSGATDTQYF
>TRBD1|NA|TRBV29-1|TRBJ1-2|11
TGCAGCTCTCAGGGGGCGTATGGCTACACCTTC
CSSQGAYGYTF
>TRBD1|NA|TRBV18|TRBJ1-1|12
TGTGCCAGCTCGCCGGGACAGGCCGAAGCTTTCTTT
CASSPGQAEAFF
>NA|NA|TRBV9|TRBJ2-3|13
TGTGCCAGCAGCGTAGGATTGAGAGATACGCAGTATTTT
CASSVGLRDTQYF
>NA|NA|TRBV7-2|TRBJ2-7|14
TGTGCCAGCAGCTTCCCCGGGACAAACTACGAGCAGTACTTC
CASSFPGTNYEQYF
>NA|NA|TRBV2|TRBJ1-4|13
TGTGCCAGCAGGGACGGAGTTAATGAAAAACTGTTTTTT
CASRDGVNEKLFF
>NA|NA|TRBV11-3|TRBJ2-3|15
TGTGCCAGCAGCTTCTTAGGCAGAAGCACAGATACGCAGTATTTT
CASSFLGRSTDTQYF
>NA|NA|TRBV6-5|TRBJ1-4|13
TGTGCCAGCAGCCGAGGGGGGAGTGAAAAACTGTTTTTT
CASSRGGSEKLFF
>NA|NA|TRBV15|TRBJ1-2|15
TGTGCCACCAGCAGAGATCGGCAGGGTAACTATGGCTACACCTTC
CATSRDRQGNYGYTF
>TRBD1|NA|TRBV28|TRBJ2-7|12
TGTGCCAGTCTAGGACAGGGCGGCGAGCAGTACTTC
CASLGQGGEQYF
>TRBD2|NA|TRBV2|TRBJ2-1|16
TGTGCCAGCAGTGGGACTAGCGGGAGGCCCGACAATGAGCAGTTCTTC
CASSGTSGRPDNEQFF